These 20 T cell receptor beta chains originate from one sample sequenced in a study of tumor-infiltrating lymphocytes in primary liver carcinoma. Co-extracting RNA and DNA was done with about 17-31 mg of unsorted bulk tissue as input. TCR beta cDNA was reverse-transcribed from around 0.55 ug of total RNA. The reaction used a constant-region primer and ProtoScript II reverse transcriptase. It was through three nested multiplex PCR rounds of slightly modified ARM-PCR that TCR beta libraries arose. It was with TRBV1-TRBV30 forward primers and a C-beta reverse primer that the first two PCR rounds were run, at approximately 10 cycles each. TCRdb fed the multiplex PCR reads into MiXCR, producing one record per CDR3 protein. Here the sample spans more than 50,000 distinct CDR3 sequences, 70% to 75% being singletons. Material for sequencing was liver tumor tissue from sampling region 2. The subset: tumor region T2, inferior pole. These receptors were obtained from a man aged 40-50 years with primary liver carcinoma and hepatitis B virus infection.

Note on this clonotype: This likely comes from a read error, as the CDR3 has no conserved phenylalanine or tryptophan at its end. The V and J genes are TRBV12-3 or TRBV12-4 and TRBJ2-5, with D possibly matching TRBD2 (7 bases). The CDR3 length is 14 residues. CDR3 sequence: CTSKGGGGLETQYL. CDR3 in DNA: TGTACCAGCAAGGGAGGGGGAGGATTAGAGACCCAGTACCTC.

This clonotype was seen a single time. A read error may produce the germline difference seen at one junction end. The V and J genes are TRBV29-1 and TRBJ1-1; D is unresolved. The germline CDR1 and CDR2 sequences are SQVTM and ANQGSEA. CDR3 length: 14 residues. This CDR3 is CRVALAGMETEAFF. DNA for the CDR3: TGCAGGGTTGCATTAGCGGGGATGGAAACTGAAGCTTTCTTT.

Comment on this clonotype: An end of the junction differs from the germline gene, which may be a read error. This rearrangement joins TRBV6-5 to TRBJ2-3; D remains unclear. This CDR3 is 14 amino acids long. Germline CDR1 reads MNHEY; CDR2 reads SVGAGI. CDR3 bases: TGTGCCAGCAGTTACAAGGATTTAAAAGATACGCGGTATTTT. This gives the protein CASSYKDLKDTRYF.

A word on this clonotype: One junction end disagrees with the germline gene, perhaps due to a read error. V is TRBV11-2 and J is TRBJ2-7; D not resolved. The CDR3 has 13 amino acids. Germline V gene lookup returns CDR1 SGHAT and CDR2 FQNNGV. Here the CDR3 reads CVSSLSELASLYF. CDR3 sequence (DNA): TGTGTCAGCAGCTTAAGTGAGCTGGCGTCGCTGTACTTC.

With regard to this clonotype: Germline is not matched at one junction end, which may reflect a read error. The CDR3 protein is CSVPSEAGTGVWDEQFF. The CDR3 DNA is TGTAGCGTTCCTTCAGAAGCCGGGACAGGGGTCTGGGATGAGCAGTTCTTC. V gene TRBV29-1 combines with J gene TRBJ2-1, with 10 positions matching TRBD1. This CDR3 has 17 amino acids. Germline CDR1 SQVTM, CDR2 ANQGSEA.

The V gene is TRBV29-1, the J gene TRBJ2-1; TRBD1 agrees at 7 bases. The germline CDR1 and CDR2 sequences are SQVTM and ANQGSEA. V was pared by 6 bases and J by 12 bases, with 20 bases of the junction left unmatched. The CDR3 contains 15 residues. Here the CDR3 DNA reads TGCAGCGTAGGGAGTGGGATAGGGGGCGCGGGCAGGCAGTTCTTC. Encoded protein: CSVGSGIGGAGRQFF.

Points on this clonotype: A much larger clone differs by one base, so this may be a read error. The V gene is TRBV18, the J gene TRBJ1-3; 7 positions match TRBD1. CDR3 size: 12 residues. CDR1 is KGHSH, CDR2 LQKENI, per germline. The CDR3 is CASSPGDSSLGF. The CDR3 DNA follows: TGTGCCAGCTCACCGGGGGACAGTTCCCTCGGCTTT.

A word on this clonotype: Since the CDR3 does not end with the conserved phenylalanine or tryptophan, this likely comes from a read error. This chain connects TRBV11-2 to TRBJ2-2, with 9 bases matching TRBD2. The CDR3 has 16 residues. CDR1 SGHAT and CDR2 FQNNGV come from the germline V gene. The CDR3 here is CASSTRISGGTWELFL. The CDR3 DNA sequence: TGTGCCAGCAGCACTCGGATTAGCGGGGGCACCTGGGAGCTGTTTTTA.

Ten or more counts support this clonotype. The CDR3 loop reads CAISESGLAGSNTGELFF. CDR3 DNA: TGTGCCATCAGTGAGTCCGGACTAGCGGGTTCCAACACCGGGGAGCTGTTTTTT. The J gene is TRBJ2-2, the V gene TRBV10-3, with TRBD2 identical over 11 bases. CDR3 length: 18 residues. V lost 0 bases to trimming and J lost 2 bases; unmatched junction nucleotides: 5. CDR1 is ENHRY, CDR2 SYGVKD, per germline.

This clonotype was observed a single time. An end of the junction differs from the germline gene, which may be a read error. This chain joins TRBV19 and TRBJ2-7; 8 bases are a match to TRBD2. Germline V gives CDR1 LNHDA, CDR2 SQIVND (reference sequence). The CDR3 totals 15 residues. CDR3 DNA: TGTGCCAGTAGTTGGGGACTAGGGGACTCTAACGAGCAATGCTTC. It specifies CASSWGLGDSNEQCF. Combining the CDR3 with reference TRBV19 and TRBJ2-7 gives the whole variable domain DGGITQSPKYLFRKEGQNVTLSCEQNLNHDAMYWYRQDPGQGLRLIYYSQIVNDFQKGDIAEGYSVSREKKESFPLTVTSAQKNPTAFYLCASSWGLGDSNEQCFGPGTRLTVT.

Concerning this clonotype itself: Mismatch with germline at one junction end may stem from a read error. This sequence joins TRBV29-1 and TRBJ1-4; a weak D match, TRBD1 (6 bases). CDR1 is SQVTM and CDR2 is ANQGSEA in the germline V gene. CDR3 length: 13 amino acids. The CDR3 protein is CSVDQGKGGKLFF. CDR3 DNA sequence: TGCAGCGTTGATCAGGGGAAGGGTGGAAAACTGTTTTTC.

Regarding this clonotype: Compared with germline, one end of the junction differs, possibly owing to a read error. The CDR3 is CANSEGRNVQETQYF. The DNA for the CDR3 is TGTGCCAACAGTGAAGGACGTAACGTCCAAGAGACCCAGTACTTC. J is TRBJ2-5 and V is TRBV6-1, with D uncertain. Germline CDR1 is MNHNS and CDR2 is SASEGT. The CDR3 runs to 15 residues.

This clonotype was detected once. The gene calls are TRBV12-3 or TRBV12-4 and TRBJ2-4, with 7 bases lining up with TRBD1. Trimming removed 5 bases from V and 9 bases from J; junction bases left unmatched: 10. CDR3 length: 14 residues. The CDR3 here is CASSAHGGDSIQYF. CDR3 nucleotide sequence: TGTGCCAGCAGTGCCCACGGTGGGGACAGCATTCAGTACTTC.

As concerns this clonotype: Since a much larger clone is just one base distant, this may be a read error. V usage is TRBV12-3 or TRBV12-4 and J usage is TRBJ2-5, with a tentative D call TRBD1 (6 bases). Trimming took off 5 bases at V and 7 bases at J, with 11 bases between the two ends. The CDR3 totals 12 residues. Here the CDR3 DNA reads TGTGCCAGCAGTCCAGGGGAAGGGACCCAGTACTTC. Protein product: CASSPGEGTQYF.

Comment on this clonotype: The CDR3 carries no conserved terminal phenylalanine or tryptophan, so it likely arises from a read error. This chain uses TRBV29-1 with TRBJ2-7; the D gene is possibly TRBD2 (5 bases). The CDR3 is made up of 13 amino acids. Germline assignment: CDR1 SQVTM and CDR2 ANQGSEA. CDR3: CGVGSGVSHEQYY. CDR3 nucleotides: TGCGGCGTTGGAAGCGGTGTGTCCCACGAGCAGTACTAC.

A word on this clonotype: One junction end disagrees with the germline gene, perhaps due to a read error. The chain couples TRBV6-1 to TRBJ2-1; perhaps TRBD2 as D (6 bases). Germline V CDR1 and CDR2: MNHNS, SASEGT. This CDR3 has 14 residues. CDR3 in amino acids: CASTKEGRYNEQFF. In DNA, the CDR3 is TGTGCCAGCACCAAGGAGGGGAGATACAATGAGCAATTCTTC.

About this clonotype: This could be a read error, since a much larger clone is one nucleotide away. The CDR3 nucleotides are TGTGCCTCGAGTGTACAGGGTGTATCTTCGGAGACCCAGTACTTC. Its translation is CASSVQGVSSETQYF. The chain employs TRBV30 and TRBJ2-5; D possibly corresponds to TRBD1 (6 bases). The V gene's germline CDR1 is GTSNPN and CDR2 SVGIG (reference sequence). This CDR3 contains 15 residues.

Details on this clonotype: The germline gene is not matched at one end of the junction; a read error may be the cause. The genes are TRBV11-2 and TRBJ2-7; D not resolved. This CDR3 is 14 amino acids long. Germline CDR1 and CDR2: SGHAT and FQNNGV. CDR3 in DNA: TGTGCCAGCAGCTTAGTACTAATCTCCTACGAGCAGTATTTC. Amino acid sequence: CASSLVLISYEQYF. The variable domain in full, completed from reference TRBV11-2 and TRBJ2-7, reads EAGVAQSPRYKIIEKRQSVAFWCNPISGHATLYWYQQILGQGPKLLIQFQNNGVVDDSQLPKDRFSAERLKGVDSTLKIQPAKLEDSAVYLCASSLVLISYEQYFGPGTRLTVT.

This clonotype was counted at least ten times. The chain links TRBV2 to TRBJ2-7; TRBD1 agrees at 7 bases. This CDR3 is built from 13 residues. Unmatched junction bases numbered 4, after V lost 8 bases and J lost 0 bases. The germline gives CDR1 SNHLY, CDR2 FYNNEI. The CDR3 loop is CASDRAPSYEQYF. The CDR3 DNA reads as TGTGCCAGCGACAGGGCCCCCTCCTACGAGCAGTACTTC.

Of note for this clonotype: The conserved phenylalanine or tryptophan is not found at the CDR3 terminus, so this likely reflects a read error. The chain couples TRBV5-6 to TRBJ1-5; the match to TRBD1 covers 9 bases. Germline V gene data show CDR1 as SGHDT and CDR2 as YYEEEE. The CDR3 runs to 16 residues. DNA for the CDR3: TGTGCCATCAGCCGCCGACAGGGGGTAATGAATCAGCCCCAGCATCTT. The encoded protein is CAISRRQGVMNQPQHL.